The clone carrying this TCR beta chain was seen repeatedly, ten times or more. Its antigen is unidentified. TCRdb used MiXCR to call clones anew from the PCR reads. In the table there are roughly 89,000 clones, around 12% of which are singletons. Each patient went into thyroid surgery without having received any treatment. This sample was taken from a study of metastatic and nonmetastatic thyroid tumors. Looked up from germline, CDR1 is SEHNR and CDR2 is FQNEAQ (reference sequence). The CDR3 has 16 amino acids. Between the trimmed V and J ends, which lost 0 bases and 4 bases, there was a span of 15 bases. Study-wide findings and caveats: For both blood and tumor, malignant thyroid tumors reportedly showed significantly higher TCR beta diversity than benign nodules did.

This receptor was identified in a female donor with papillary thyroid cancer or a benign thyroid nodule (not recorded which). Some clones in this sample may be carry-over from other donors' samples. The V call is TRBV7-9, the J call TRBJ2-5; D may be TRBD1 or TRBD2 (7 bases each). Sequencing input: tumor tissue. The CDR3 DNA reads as TGTGCCAGCAGCTTAGCGTCAGGGGGGGGGCGAGAGACCCAGTACTTC. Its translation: CASSLASGGGRETQYF.